Included here is one TCR beta chain sequence, with context. Single viable CD3+CD4+CD8-CD45RO+ cells were sorted as the memory CD4+ T cells. Measured with immunoSEQ multiplex PCR; TCRdb has only the in-frame clones, and not every one. The table has some 80,000 clones, approximately 84% seen once. The data stem from a study of memory CD4+ T cells and cytomegalovirus serostatus. The length of the CDR3 is 14 residues. V dropped 9 bases and J dropped 0; count of bases not matched to a gene: 7. Germline CDR1 MNHNS, CDR2 SASEGT. The source of this sequence is an adult in good health and CMV-seronegative. The specimen sequenced was memory CD4+ T cells from blood. The chain links TRBV6-1 to TRBJ2-7; TRBD1 aligns across 8 bases. CDR3 loop: CASDRGQSSYEQYF. The CDR3 nucleotides read TGTGCCAGTGACAGGGGCCAGAGCTCCTACGAGCAGTACTTC.